Listed here are 2 T cell receptor beta chains from one sample, sequenced in a study of blood T cells in healthy people across ages. Combining a sample-barcoded 5' primer with a J-beta primer mix, a second PCR ran for 7 to 11 cycles. Using its own MiXCR run on the 5' RACE reads, TCRdb lists one record per CDR3 protein. The data hold about 1.8 million distinct CDR3 sequences, with roughly 49% observed a single time. Sequenced sample: blood. The receptors were sampled from a woman between 40 and 55 years old in good health.

The V call is TRBV28, the J call TRBJ2-2; possible D gene TRBD2, 5 bases. CDR3 length: 13 amino acids. CDR1 is MDHEN and CDR2 is SYDVKM in the germline V gene. V dropped 9 bases and J dropped 1 base, with 9 bases sitting between them. The CDR3 spells CASVAGNTGELFF. The CDR3 DNA reads as TGTGCCAGTGTGGCGGGGAACACCGGGGAGCTGTTTTTT.

This clonotype was detected only a few times. The gene calls are TRBV7-2 and TRBJ2-5, with no clear D. The V end lost 5 bases, the J end lost 5 bases, and 21 bases lay between the germline ends. There are 16 residues in the CDR3. Germline V CDR1 and CDR2: SGHTA, FQGNSA. The CDR3 protein is CASSRERVGSWETQYF. CDR3 sequence (DNA): TGTGCCAGCAGCCGCGAACGTGTAGGGTCGTGGGAGACCCAGTACTTC.